This T cell receptor beta chain was identified in a study of T-cell memory formation after mild COVID-19. General study points: Most CD4+ clones that shrank were in CM and EM, while CD8+ ones turned up in EMRA. Clones that contracted from day 15 to 85 were balanced CD4/CD8, while later expanders leaned CD4+.

This clonotype was seen only a few times. The antigen is unknown. CDR3 length: 12 amino acids. V dropped 0 bases and J dropped 11 bases, with 7 bases sitting between them. Germline lookup yields CDR1 ENHRY and CDR2 SYGVKD. TCRdb reprocessed the 5' RACE reads with MiXCR, giving one entry per CDR3 protein. The sample consists of under 300,000 distinct CDR3 sequences, roughly 15% of them appearing once. The chain has TRBV10-3 and TRBJ1-4; tentative D call: TRBD1 (5 bases). Sequencing was performed on PBMCs or a T cell subset sorted from them (not recorded which). This clonotype was obtained from a man aged 18 to 30 who had mild COVID-19 (a few samples of this study predate the infection). Cell type and time point are not known. CDR3 in amino acids: CAISESQAKLFF. The CDR3 DNA reads as TGTGCCATCAGTGAGTCACAGGCTAAACTGTTTTTT.